A single sample is the source of the 19 T cell receptor beta chains below, sequenced in a study of brain T cells in children with intractable seizures. The data were produced by immunoSEQ multiplex PCR, yet TCRdb's version contains in-frame clones alone and is incomplete. The data show just under 65,000 clones, with approximately 95% seen just once and 0.35% to 0.4% held by the top ten. The source was peripheral blood, collected at surgery. The source of these receptors is a boy under three years old with focal cortical dysplasia and intractable seizures.

The V and J genes are TRBV18 and TRBJ1-4, with D tentatively TRBD1 (6 bases). V was cut by 2 bases and J by 3 bases, with 10 bases left in between. There are 15 residues in the CDR3. The germline V gene encodes CDR1 KGHSH and CDR2 LQKENI. The DNA of the CDR3 is TGTGCCAGCTCACCAGGACAGCCCCCTAATGAAAAACTGTTTTTT. Amino acids: CASSPGQPPNEKLFF.

V usage is TRBV19 and J usage is TRBJ1-1; 9 bases are shared with TRBD1. CDR1 is LNHDA and CDR2 is SQIVND in the germline V gene (reference sequence). J was trimmed by 3 bases and V by 7 bases; bases with no gene match: 9. The CDR3 extends over 15 amino acids. Written as DNA, the CDR3 is TGTGCCAGTACCATGGGACAGGGAGGGTACACTGAAGCTTTCTTT. Amino acid sequence: CASTMGQGGYTEAFF.

V and J are TRBV7-2 and TRBJ1-1, with no clear D. V gave up 2 bases and J gave up 4 bases, with 11 bases separating them. There are 14 residues in the CDR3. Germline assignment: CDR1 SGHTA and CDR2 FQGNSA. The DNA of the CDR3 is TGTGCCAGCAGCTTATGGGCCAGACTCACTGAAGCTTTCTTT. Amino acid sequence: CASSLWARLTEAFF.

V and J are TRBV24-1 and TRBJ2-1, with D tentatively TRBD1 (6 bases). The V end lost 4 bases, the J end lost 5 bases, and 17 bases lay between the germline ends. This CDR3 comprises 16 residues. Per germline, CDR1 KGHDR and CDR2 SFDVKD. The CDR3: CATSDPHGQLNNEQFF. CDR3 DNA: TGTGCCACCAGTGACCCGCACGGACAGCTAAACAATGAGCAGTTCTTC.

The CDR3 loop is CASSYFVGDSSSYNEQFF. In DNA form, the CDR3 reads TGTGCCAGCAGTTACTTCGTCGGGGACTCGAGCTCCTACAATGAGCAGTTCTTC. V usage is TRBV6-2 or TRBV6-3 and J usage is TRBJ2-1; tentative D call: TRBD2 (6 bases). With 1 base removed from V and 0 bases from J, the gap between germline ends came to 16 bases. This CDR3 is built from 18 residues. Germline values: CDR1 MNHEY, CDR2 SVGEGT.

The chain links TRBV6-2 or TRBV6-3 to TRBJ2-5; 12 positions agree with TRBD2. CDR1 and CDR2 from the germline V gene are MNHEY and SVGEGT. With V trimmed by 5 bases and J by 4 bases, 17 bases remained unmatched. The CDR3 contains 19 residues. CDR3 DNA sequence: TGTGCCAGCAGTCGTGGGGCGACTTTTCTAGCGGGAGGGTCAGAGACCCAGTACTTC. It is translated as CASSRGATFLAGGSETQYF.

The CDR3 DNA sequence: TGCGCCAGCAGCCATCCGCTACGGGGCACCTCTAGCACAGATACGCAGTATTTT. Translated, it gives CASSHPLRGTSSTDTQYF. The rearrangement uses TRBV4-1 and TRBJ2-3; D is tentatively TRBD1 or TRBD2 (5 bases each). V shed 3 bases and J shed 0 bases, with 19 bases lying between them. The CDR3 length is 18 residues. In germline, CDR1 is MGHRA, CDR2 YSYEKL.

V and J are TRBV15 and TRBJ2-7, with D uncertain. Germline loops: CDR1 LNHNV, CDR2 YYDKDF (reference sequence). The CDR3 has 13 amino acids. The V and J ends lost 3 bases and 4 bases respectively, with 10 bases between them. This CDR3 is CATSSLGFYEQYF. The CDR3 nucleotides read TGTGCCACCAGCAGCTTGGGTTTTTACGAGCAGTACTTC.

The V and J genes are TRBV5-4 and TRBJ2-7; D not resolved. Germline values: CDR1 SGHNT, CDR2 YYREEE (reference sequence). The CDR3 runs to 12 residues. Between the trimmed V and J ends, which lost 0 bases and 10 bases, there was a span of 11 bases. CDR3 sequence: CASSLDVGGQYF. The CDR3 DNA follows: TGTGCCAGCAGCTTGGATGTAGGTGGTCAGTACTTC.

The chain is built from TRBV5-1 and TRBJ1-1, with 7 bases identical to TRBD1. Trimming took 4 bases from V and 7 from J; bases not matched to a gene: 7. This CDR3 is built from 13 residues. Germline V gene sequence: CDR1 SGHRS, CDR2 YFSETQ. CDR3 in amino acids: CASSPRDRVEAFF. DNA for the CDR3: TGCGCCAGCAGCCCACGCGACAGGGTTGAAGCTTTCTTT.

This clone was observed a handful of times. The CDR3: CASRKDRGYEQYF. The CDR3 bases are TGTGCCAGCAGGAAAGACAGGGGCTACGAGCAGTACTTC. The rearrangement joins TRBV5-4 to TRBJ2-7; TRBD1 aligns across 8 bases. This CDR3 contains 13 residues. Per the germline V gene, CDR1 is SGHNT and CDR2 is YYREEE (reference sequence). Unmatched junction bases numbered 4, after V lost 5 bases and J lost 3 bases.

The chain is built from TRBV28 and TRBJ2-1; D unclear. This CDR3 has 11 amino acids. V lost 4 bases, J lost 9 bases, and 7 bases lay in between. Per the germline V gene, CDR1 is MDHEN and CDR2 is SYDVKM. CDR3 in DNA: TGTGCCAGCAGTTCCGATCCTGAGCAGTTCTTC. Protein: CASSSDPEQFF.

V and J are TRBV2 and TRBJ2-4; D uncertain. Trimming stripped 8 bases from V and 0 bases from J, with 8 bases between. This CDR3 is 13 amino acids long. Germline V gene lookup returns CDR1 SNHLY and CDR2 FYNNEI. The CDR3 sequence is CASGRLAKNIQYF. The CDR3 DNA follows: TGTGCCAGCGGAAGGCTAGCCAAAAACATTCAGTACTTC.

The chain joins TRBV6-2 or TRBV6-3 to TRBJ1-2; D gene ambiguous. CDR1 is MNHEY and CDR2 is SVGEGT in the germline V gene. The CDR3 has 15 residues. The V gene lost 0 bases and the J gene lost 4 bases, with 12 bases spanning the gap. The CDR3 nucleotides read TGTGCCAGCAGTTACTCGGACGGCCCCCTCTATGGCTACACCTTC. This translates into CASSYSDGPLYGYTF.

The chain couples TRBV6-5 to TRBJ1-2, with a weak D call TRBD1 (6 bases). The CDR3 is 12 residues long. CDR1 MNHEY and CDR2 SVGAGI come from the germline V gene. Trimming pared 11 bases from V and 6 bases from J, leaving 16 bases between. Here the CDR3 reads CAASGQRNGYTF. CDR3 in DNA: TGTGCCGCCTCTGGACAGCGGAATGGCTACACCTTC.

This chain uses TRBV12-3 or TRBV12-4 with TRBJ2-1; a possible D gene is TRBD2 (6 bases). Trimming removed 1 base from V and 16 bases from J, with 17 bases in between. This CDR3 spans 13 amino acids. For the CDR3, the DNA is TGTGCCAGCAGTTTAGTTTTAGGGACTGCGGAATTCTTC. Its protein is CASSLVLGTAEFF.

This chain connects TRBV10-1 to TRBJ2-6; maybe TRBD2 (6 bases). V lost 8 bases, J lost 0 bases, and 17 bases lay in between. The CDR3 extends over 17 amino acids. Germline V gene data show CDR1 as WNHNN and CDR2 as SYGVQD (reference sequence). CDR3 DNA: TGCGCCAGCCTAACTCGAGCGGGTTCCTCTGGGGCCAACGTCCTGACTTTC. This translates into CASLTRAGSSGANVLTF.

This sequence joins TRBV27 and TRBJ2-3, with 7 bases that match TRBD2. Germline V gene data show CDR1 as MNHEY and CDR2 as SMNVEV (reference sequence). The V segment lost 5 bases and the J segment 2 bases; nucleotides outside the gene matches: 4. The CDR3 sequence is 14 residues long. For the CDR3, the DNA is TGTGCCAGCAGTCGCGGGACTAACACAGATACGCAGTATTTT. It codes for CASSRGTNTDTQYF.

For the CDR3, the DNA is TGTGCCAGCAGTTTATCGAGCAGCAAGGCCTTGTATGAGCAGTTCTTC. This translates into CASSLSSSKALYEQFF. V and J are TRBV28 and TRBJ2-1; D remains unclear. V shed 1 base and J shed 8 bases, with 18 bases lying between them. CDR3 length equals 16 residues. Germline V CDR1 and CDR2: MDHEN, SYDVKM.